This T cell receptor beta chain is from a study of vaccination and CD4 T cells after COVID-19. Once obtained from cultured CD4+ T cells, the DNA was sequenced using the Oncomine TCR Beta short-read assay. TCRdb re-called the PCR reads with MiXCR, one entry per CDR3 protein. The sample lists about 10,000 distinct CDR3 sequences; 60% to 70% were seen once. Treatment reported: approximately 10-day PBMC culture with coronavirus spike peptide pools or control peptides (ViraFEST assay). As for this clonotype: Its antigen is not identified.

Germline CDR1 is MNHNS and CDR2 is SASEGT. This CDR3 comprises 12 residues. With 3 bases removed from V and 5 bases from J, the gap between germline ends came to 7 bases. Input material: CD4+ T cells from blood, cultured in vitro. This sequence joins TRBV6-1 and TRBJ1-2; D is ambiguous. The receptor was isolated from a human donor who had recovered from COVID-19. The CDR3 bases are TGTGCCAGCAGTGAGGCGGAATATGGCTACACCTTC. Amino acid sequence: CASSEAEYGYTF.